This T cell receptor beta chain was documented in a study of blood T cell repertoires in COVID-19. The CDR3 totals 13 residues. V shed 6 bases and J shed 10 bases, with 15 bases lying between them. Only in-frame clones appear in the TCRdb table, and some are missing; sequencing was by immunoSEQ multiplex PCR. The sample yields about 410,000 clones, about 89% seen once. The sequence was collected from a middle-aged woman with COVID-19, enrolled during active disease. This chain connects TRBV12-3 or TRBV12-4 to TRBJ1-4, with D perhaps TRBD1 (5 bases). The source material was peripheral blood. The chain's CDR3 is CASSPYRHIKLFF. The CDR3 DNA sequence: TGTGCCAGCAGCCCTTACAGGCACATAAAACTGTTTTTT.